This is a list of T cell receptor beta chains from one sample in a study of blood T cell repertoires in COVID-19. The table came from immunoSEQ multiplex PCR; TCRdb's copy has only in-frame clones and leaves some out. This sample yields around 450,000 clones, of which around nine tenths are seen a single time; approximately 2% belongs to the top ten. The material sequenced was PBMCs or T cells enriched from blood (not recorded which). These receptors were obtained from a woman aged 18 to 35 with acute COVID-19. CDR3s include the opening cysteine and the closing phenylalanine or tryptophan. The D gene is left open where the match is weak. Rows may omit the clone size; those that give it use once, few, many or a size class.

cdr3_nt | cdr3_aa | clone_size | j_call | v_call | d_call
TGTGCAAGTCGCTTCAATAATCGGGGAGTTACCCTACGAGAGCAGTACTTC | CASRFNNRGVTLREQYF | once | TRBJ2-7 | TRBV12-2 | .
TGTGCCAGCAGCCCCGGACAGGGCTCTGGAAACACCATATATTTT | CASSPGQGSGNTIYF | . | TRBJ1-3 | TRBV27 | TRBD1
TGTGCCAGCAGCCGCCTGGACAGGCAAGAGACCCAGTACTTC | CASSRLDRQETQYF | . | TRBJ2-5 | TRBV3-1/TRBV3-2 | TRBD1
TGTGCCAGCAGCCGACTCGGGACAGGGAACGAAAAACTGTTTTTT | CASSRLGTGNEKLFF | . | TRBJ1-4 | TRBV5-4 | TRBD1
TGTGCCAGCAGTTTATCGGGGGGGTGGAATGAGCAGTTCTTC | CASSLSGGWNEQFF | . | TRBJ2-1 | TRBV6-2/TRBV6-3 | TRBD2
TGTGCCAGTAGTATCGACGGAGGTATTGGGACTAGCGGGAGTGAAAGCTCCTACGAGCAGTACTTC | CASSIDGGIGTSGSESSYEQYF | . | TRBJ2-7 | TRBV19 | TRBD2
TGTGCCAGCTCGTCGGACAGCTCCTACGAGCAGTACTTC | CASSSDSSYEQYF | . | TRBJ2-7 | TRBV18 | .
TGTGCCAGCTCACTAGGATCGGACAGAGGGGGCACCGGGGAGCTGTTTTTT | CASSLGSDRGGTGELFF | once | TRBJ2-2 | TRBV18 | .
TGTGCCAGCAGCTTAAGGTCGGGAGAGGGCTACGAGCAGTACTTC | CASSLRSGEGYEQYF | . | TRBJ2-7 | TRBV7-2 | .
TGTGCCAGCAGGCCACAGGGGGAGGTTCAGCCCCAGCATTTT | CASRPQGEVQPQHF | . | TRBJ1-5 | TRBV6-5 | TRBD1
TGCGCCAGCAGTGAGAAGCGGGATGGGTCCTACAATGAGCAGTTCTTC | CASSEKRDGSYNEQFF | . | TRBJ2-1 | TRBV10-2 | TRBD2
TGCAGCGAATCGACAGGGGACAACACCGGGGAGCTGTTTTTT | CSESTGDNTGELFF | . | TRBJ2-2 | TRBV29-1 | TRBD1
TGTGCCAGCTCACCCAACGCCGGCACAGGGGGCGGTCAGCCCCAGCATTTT | CASSPNAGTGGGQPQHF | . | TRBJ1-5 | TRBV18 | TRBD1
TGTGCCAGCAGCCAAGGCCAGCTAGCGGGTGAAGAGACCCAGTACTTC | CASSQGQLAGEETQYF | . | TRBJ2-5 | TRBV3-1/TRBV3-2 | TRBD2
TGTGCCAGCTCACCAGTCGGGGTGGATGGGACTGAAGCTTTCTTT | CASSPVGVDGTEAFF | once | TRBJ1-1 | TRBV18 | .
TGTGCCAGCAGTTACTCAACGGGGACAGGGGGCGATGAGCAGTTCTTC | CASSYSTGTGGDEQFF | . | TRBJ2-1 | TRBV6-5 | TRBD1
TGTGCCAGCTCACCACCGTCACTAGCGTACGAGCAGTACTTC | CASSPPSLAYEQYF | once | TRBJ2-7 | TRBV18 | TRBD2
TGCAGCGTTGTAGGAGAGGATAGCAATCAGCCCCAGCATTTT | CSVVGEDSNQPQHF | once | TRBJ1-5 | TRBV29-1 | .
TGTGCCAGCAGGACGACAGCGAGCTATGGCTACACCTTC | CASRTTASYGYTF | . | TRBJ1-2 | TRBV6-5 | .
TGTGCCAGCAGTTACGGACAGGGGGGCGCTGAAGCTTTCTTT | CASSYGQGGAEAFF | . | TRBJ1-1 | TRBV6-5 | TRBD1
TGTGCCAGCAGCCGACAGGGGGATCAGCCCCAGCATTTT | CASSRQGDQPQHF | once | TRBJ1-5 | TRBV11-2 | TRBD1
TGCGCCAGCAGCTCTCGGGGTAGCGGCCAAGAGACCCAGTACTTC | CASSSRGSGQETQYF | . | TRBJ2-5 | TRBV5-1 | .
TGTGCCAGCTCACCGACCGGGACAGGGGGCGCCGGACGTGAAAAACTGTTTTTT | CASSPTGTGGAGREKLFF | . | TRBJ1-4 | TRBV18 | TRBD1
TGCAGCGTTGCTGACAGGAACACTGAAGCTTTCTTT | CSVADRNTEAFF | . | TRBJ1-1 | TRBV29-1 | .
TGTGCCAGCAGCTCACCCTACTTCTATGGCTACACCTTC | CASSSPYFYGYTF | . | TRBJ1-2 | TRBV11-2 | .
TGTGCCAGCAGCCAAACGGACAGGGTCGGTTCACCCCTCCACTTT | CASSQTDRVGSPLHF | . | TRBJ1-6 | TRBV11-1 | TRBD1
TGTGCCAGCAGTTTATTGTCAGGGTTTGGAGGCTACACCTTC | CASSLLSGFGGYTF | . | TRBJ1-2 | TRBV27 | .
TGTGCCAGCAGTTCCCGGGACAGGGCTTCACCCCTCCACTTT | CASSSRDRASPLHF | few | TRBJ1-6 | TRBV6-5 | TRBD1
TGTGCCAGCAGCTCACAGGGCCTCAATCAGCCCCAGCATTTT | CASSSQGLNQPQHF | . | TRBJ1-5 | TRBV5-4 | .
TGTGCCAGCAGCTTTGGACAGGGAGCCACTGAAGCTTTCTTT | CASSFGQGATEAFF | . | TRBJ1-1 | TRBV7-9 | TRBD1
TGCGCCAGCAGCTTGGCGGGTAGCGGGGACAATGAGCAGTTCTTC | CASSLAGSGDNEQFF | . | TRBJ2-1 | TRBV5-1 | TRBD2
TGTGCCAGCACCCGAGATAACAATGAGCAGTTCTTC | CASTRDNNEQFF | once | TRBJ2-1 | TRBV5-4 | .
TGTGCCAGCATCGCCGTCCAGGGGGATGGCTACACCTTC | CASIAVQGDGYTF | . | TRBJ1-2 | TRBV12-3/TRBV12-4 | TRBD1
TGTGCCAGCAGAATTCGGGACACCGGGGAGCTGTTTTTT | CASRIRDTGELFF | . | TRBJ2-2 | TRBV2 | .
TGTGCCAGCAGCGCCCAGGGGACCTATGGCTACACCTTC | CASSAQGTYGYTF | . | TRBJ1-2 | TRBV7-3 | .
TGTGCCAGCAATACTCAGGGTCCCCAAGAGACCCAGTACTTC | CASNTQGPQETQYF | . | TRBJ2-5 | TRBV28 | .
TGTGCCAGTAGTAACCCTATTCTAGCCAAAAACATTCAGTACTTC | CASSNPILAKNIQYF | once | TRBJ2-4 | TRBV19 | .
TGTGCCAGCAGCCCAGACAGGGTGAGGGGCTACACCTTC | CASSPDRVRGYTF | . | TRBJ1-2 | TRBV27 | TRBD1
TGTGCCAGTCTCAGGTGGCAGAACACTGAAGCTTTCTTT | CASLRWQNTEAFF | . | TRBJ1-1 | TRBV19 | .
TGTGCCAGCAGCAACCGAGGATACTCCTACGAGCAGTACTTC | CASSNRGYSYEQYF | . | TRBJ2-7 | TRBV7-9 | .